The sequence of this T cell receptor (beta chain) was determined in a study of T cells after yellow fever vaccination. Germline loops: CDR1 ENHRY, CDR2 SYGVKD. The CDR3 is 15 residues long. V was pared by 5 bases and J by 2 bases, with 12 bases between. In this sample, this clonotype turned up a few times. Each CDR3 protein gets one entry after TCRdb re-called the 5' RACE reads with MiXCR. The table includes roughly 85,000 distinct CDR3 sequences, less than 15% detected once. The source is a man between 18 and 29 years old who received the YFV17D yellow fever vaccine. V and J are TRBV10-3 and TRBJ2-2, with a possible D match to TRBD1 (6 bases). Material: CD8+ T cells not binding an NS4B(214-222) dextramer, sorted from PBMCs, obtained roughly 20 days after the first yellow fever vaccination. The CDR3 coding sequence is TGTGCCATCAGTTCCTTGGACAGCAACACCGGGGAGCTGTTTTTT. Amino acids: CAISSLDSNTGELFF.